The T cell receptor (beta chain) under discussion was sequenced for a study of low-dose radiotherapy and immunotherapy resistance in tumors. Study overall: Cohort 1 patients were irradiated with 0.5 Gy fractions every 2 weeks to 6.5 Gy total. The drug cyclophosphamide was given into a vein at 200 mg/m2 every two weeks, one day before radiation and immunotherapy.

The length of the CDR3 is 14 residues. CDR1 and CDR2 (germline): MDHEN, SYDVKM. V shed 5 bases and J 7 bases; nucleotides not matched to a gene: 7. In this sample, this clonotype turned up a few times. TRAV and TRBV primers primed cDNA for both TCRalpha and TCRbeta. It was with a constant-region primer and a V-primer adapter that TCRs were amplified over roughly 19 PCR cycles. TCRdb analysed the reads with MiXCR anew, one entry per CDR3 protein. The sample shows about 91,000 distinct CDR3 sequences, 20% of them seen only once. Time point denoted: after trial treatment. The sample's treatment: LDRT plus nivolumab, ipilimumab, low-dose cyclophosphamide and aspirin (RACIN trial). Donors, who were enrolled in a single-arm phase I dose-escalation trial, received nivolumab, ipilimumab, aspirin, low-dose cyclophosphamide and low-dose radiotherapy. Each eligible patient had an advanced solid tumor, and these tumors lacked tumor-infiltrating lymphocytes.

The sample here was PBMCs, taken after low-dose radiotherapy plus immunotherapy. This clonotype was sampled from a female donor with ovarian cancer. V usage is TRBV28 and J usage is TRBJ1-4; TRBD1 matches 7 bases. CDR3 in amino acids: CASSTQGLREKLFF. The CDR3 nucleotides read TGTGCCAGCAGTACACAGGGGCTGCGTGAAAAACTGTTTTTT.